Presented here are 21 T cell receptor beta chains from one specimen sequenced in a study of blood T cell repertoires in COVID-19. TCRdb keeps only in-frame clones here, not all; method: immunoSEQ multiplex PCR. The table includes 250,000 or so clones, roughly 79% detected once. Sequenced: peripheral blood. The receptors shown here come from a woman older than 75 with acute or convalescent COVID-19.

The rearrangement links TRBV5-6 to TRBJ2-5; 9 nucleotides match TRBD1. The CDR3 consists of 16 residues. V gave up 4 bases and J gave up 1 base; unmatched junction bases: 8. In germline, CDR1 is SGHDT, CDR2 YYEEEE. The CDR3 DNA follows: TGTGCCAGCAGCGCGGTAGGGACAGGGACCCAAGAGACCCAGTACTTC. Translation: CASSAVGTGTQETQYF.

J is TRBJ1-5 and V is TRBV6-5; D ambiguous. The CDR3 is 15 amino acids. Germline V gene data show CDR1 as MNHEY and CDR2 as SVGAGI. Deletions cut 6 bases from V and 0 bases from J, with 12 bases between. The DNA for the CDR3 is TGTGCCAGCAGCCGTAAATCTAATAGCAATCAGCCCCAGCATTTT. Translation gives CASSRKSNSNQPQHF.

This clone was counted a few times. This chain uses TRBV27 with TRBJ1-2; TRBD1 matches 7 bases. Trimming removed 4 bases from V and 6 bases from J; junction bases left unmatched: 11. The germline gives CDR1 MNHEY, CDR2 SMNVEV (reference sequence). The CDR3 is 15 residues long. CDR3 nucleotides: TGTGCCAGCAGTTACCTGTTCCCAGGGGGTGATGGCTACACCTTC. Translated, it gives CASSYLFPGGDGYTF.

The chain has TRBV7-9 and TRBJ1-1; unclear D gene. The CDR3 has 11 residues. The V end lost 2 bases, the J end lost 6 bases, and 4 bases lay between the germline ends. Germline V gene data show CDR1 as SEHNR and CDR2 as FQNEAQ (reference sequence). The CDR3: CASSLIAEAFF. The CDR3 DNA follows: TGTGCCAGCAGCTTAATAGCTGAAGCTTTCTTT.

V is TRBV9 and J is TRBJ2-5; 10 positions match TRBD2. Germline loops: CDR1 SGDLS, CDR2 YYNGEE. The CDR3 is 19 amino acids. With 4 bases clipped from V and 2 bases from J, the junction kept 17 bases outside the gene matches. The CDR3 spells CASSLVRTGTSALQETQYF. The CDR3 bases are TGTGCCAGCAGCTTAGTGCGGACCGGGACTAGCGCTTTACAAGAGACCCAGTACTTC. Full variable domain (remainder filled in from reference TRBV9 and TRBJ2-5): DSGVTQTPKHLITATGQRVTLRCSPRSGDLSVYWYQQSLDQGLQFLIQYYNGEERAKGNILERFSAQQFPDLHSELNLSSLELGDSALYFCASSLVRTGTSALQETQYFGPGTRLLVL.

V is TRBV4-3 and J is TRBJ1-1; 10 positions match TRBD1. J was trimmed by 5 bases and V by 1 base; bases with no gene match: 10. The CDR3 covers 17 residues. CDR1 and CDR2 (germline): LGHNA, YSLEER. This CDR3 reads CASSQGARQGARTEAFF. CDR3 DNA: TGCGCCAGCAGCCAAGGAGCCAGACAGGGGGCTAGAACTGAAGCTTTCTTT.

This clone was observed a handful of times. CDR3 nucleotides: TGTGCCAGTGAGAGGGGGCGCGGTGAAAAACTGTTTTTT. It codes for CASERGRGEKLFF. The J gene is TRBJ1-4, the V gene TRBV2, with TRBD1 matching 7 bases. Germline V gene data show CDR1 as SNHLY and CDR2 as FYNNEI. The CDR3 runs to 13 residues. V lost 9 bases to trimming and J lost 7 bases; unmatched junction nucleotides: 8. Using reference TRBV2 and TRBJ1-4 for the parts outside the CDR3, the full variable domain is EPEVTQTPSHQVTQMGQEVILRCVPISNHLYFYWYRQILGQKVEFLVSFYNNEISEKSEIFDDQFSVERPDGSNFTLKIRSTKLEDSAMYFCASERGRGEKLFFGSGTQLSVL.

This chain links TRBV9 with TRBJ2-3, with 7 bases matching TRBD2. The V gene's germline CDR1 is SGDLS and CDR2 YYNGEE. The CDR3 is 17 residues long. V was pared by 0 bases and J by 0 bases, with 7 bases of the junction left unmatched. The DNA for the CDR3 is TGTGCCAGCAGCGTAGACGTCGGGGGGACCAGCACAGATACGCAGTATTTT. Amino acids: CASSVDVGGTSTDTQYF.

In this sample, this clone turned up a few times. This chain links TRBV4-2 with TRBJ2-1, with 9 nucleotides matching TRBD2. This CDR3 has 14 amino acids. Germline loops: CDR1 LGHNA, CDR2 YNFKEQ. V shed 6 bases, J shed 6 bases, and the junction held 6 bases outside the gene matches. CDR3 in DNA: TGTGCCAGCAGGCTGGCGGGAGGGCCCAATGAGCAGTTCTTC. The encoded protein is CASRLAGGPNEQFF.

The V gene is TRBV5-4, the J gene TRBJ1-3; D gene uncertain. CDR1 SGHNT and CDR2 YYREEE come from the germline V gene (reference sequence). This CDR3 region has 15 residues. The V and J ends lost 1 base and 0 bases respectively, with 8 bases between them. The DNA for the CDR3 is TGTGCCAGCAGCTTGAGTGGCGGCTCTGGAAACACCATATATTTT. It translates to CASSLSGGSGNTIYF.

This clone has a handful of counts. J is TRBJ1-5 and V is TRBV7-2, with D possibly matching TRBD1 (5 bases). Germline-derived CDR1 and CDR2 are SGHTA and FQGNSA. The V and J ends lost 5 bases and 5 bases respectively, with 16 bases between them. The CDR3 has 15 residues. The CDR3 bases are TGTGCCAGCAGCCCTTCCTCGGACACCTATCAGCCCCAGCATTTT. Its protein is CASSPSSDTYQPQHF.

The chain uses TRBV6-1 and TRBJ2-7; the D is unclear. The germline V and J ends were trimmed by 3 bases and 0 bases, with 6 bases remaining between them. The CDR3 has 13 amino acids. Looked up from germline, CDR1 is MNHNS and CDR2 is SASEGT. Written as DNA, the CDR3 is TGTGCCAGCAGTGACAGGAACTCCTACGAGCAGTACTTC. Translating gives CASSDRNSYEQYF.

CDR3 region: CANYPGRRSDRVNAGNTIYF. The CDR3 nucleotides are TGTGCCAATTACCCGGGGAGACGGTCAGACAGGGTGAATGCTGGAAACACCATATATTTT. The chain employs TRBV19 and TRBJ1-3; 7 nucleotides line up with TRBD1. V trimming: 10 bases; J trimming: 2 bases; junction bases outside the gene matches: 26. The CDR3 has 20 residues. CDR1 and CDR2 (germline): LNHDA, SQIVND (reference sequence).

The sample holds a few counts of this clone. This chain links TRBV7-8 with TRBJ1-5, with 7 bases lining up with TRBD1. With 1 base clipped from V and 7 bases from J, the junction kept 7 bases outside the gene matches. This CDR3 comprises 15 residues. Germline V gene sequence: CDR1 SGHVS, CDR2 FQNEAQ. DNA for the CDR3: TGTGCCAGCAGCTTAGTCGAGGGGGCTCGGCAGCCCCAGCATTTT. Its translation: CASSLVEGARQPQHF. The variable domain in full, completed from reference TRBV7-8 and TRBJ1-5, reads GAGVSQSPRYKVAKRGQDVALRCDPISGHVSLFWYQQALGQGPEFLTYFQNEAQLDKSGLPSDRFFAERPEGSVSTLKIQRTQQEDSAVYLCASSLVEGARQPQHFGDGTRLSIL.

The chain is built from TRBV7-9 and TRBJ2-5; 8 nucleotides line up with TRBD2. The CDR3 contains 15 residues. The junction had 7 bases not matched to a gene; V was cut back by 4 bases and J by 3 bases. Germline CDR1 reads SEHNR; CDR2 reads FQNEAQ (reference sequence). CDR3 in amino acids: CASSSMAGGKETQYF. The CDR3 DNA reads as TGTGCCAGCAGCTCCATGGCGGGAGGAAAAGAGACCCAGTACTTC.

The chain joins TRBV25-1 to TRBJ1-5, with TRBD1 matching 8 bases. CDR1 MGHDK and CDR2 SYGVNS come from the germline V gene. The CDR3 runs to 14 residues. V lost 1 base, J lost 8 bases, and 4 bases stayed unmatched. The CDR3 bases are TGTGCCAGCAGTGAATCAGGGGGCGCGGAGCCCCAGCATTTT. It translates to CASSESGGAEPQHF.

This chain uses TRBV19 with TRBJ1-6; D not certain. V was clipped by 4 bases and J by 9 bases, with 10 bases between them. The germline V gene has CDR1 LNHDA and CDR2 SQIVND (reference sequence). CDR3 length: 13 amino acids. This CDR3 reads CASSTTRGSPLHF. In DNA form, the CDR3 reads TGTGCCAGTAGTACGACACGGGGTTCACCCCTCCACTTT.

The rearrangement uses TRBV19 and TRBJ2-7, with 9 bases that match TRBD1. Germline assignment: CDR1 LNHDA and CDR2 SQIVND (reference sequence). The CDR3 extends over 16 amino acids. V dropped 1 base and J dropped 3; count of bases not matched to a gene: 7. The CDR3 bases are TGTGCCAGTAGTATAGCTGGGACAGGGACATACTACGAGCAGTACTTC. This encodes CASSIAGTGTYYEQYF.

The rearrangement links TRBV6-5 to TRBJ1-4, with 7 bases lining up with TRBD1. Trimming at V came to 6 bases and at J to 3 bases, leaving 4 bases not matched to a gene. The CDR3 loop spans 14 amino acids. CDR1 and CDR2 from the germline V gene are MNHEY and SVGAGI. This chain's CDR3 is CASRFGTANEKLFF. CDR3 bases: TGTGCCAGCAGGTTCGGGACAGCTAATGAAAAACTGTTTTTT.

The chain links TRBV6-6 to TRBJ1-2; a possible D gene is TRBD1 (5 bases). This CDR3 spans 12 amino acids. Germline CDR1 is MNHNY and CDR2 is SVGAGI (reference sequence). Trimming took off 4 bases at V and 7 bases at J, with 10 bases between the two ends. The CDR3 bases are TGTGCCAGCAGTTGGGGGGAAAGTGGCTACACCTTC. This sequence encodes CASSWGESGYTF.

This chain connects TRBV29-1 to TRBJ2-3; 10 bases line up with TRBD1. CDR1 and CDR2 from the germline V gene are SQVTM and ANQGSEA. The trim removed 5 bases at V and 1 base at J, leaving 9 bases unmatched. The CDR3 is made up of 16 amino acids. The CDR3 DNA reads TGCAGCGTTAACCAGGGGGGGACAGGGGGCACAGATACGCAGTATTTT. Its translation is CSVNQGGTGGTDTQYF.